This entry lists 25 T cell receptor beta chains sequenced from one sample in a study of Ad26.COV2.S vaccination and SARS-CoV-2 variants. The treatment is: around 19 received Ad26.COV2.S at low or high dose, single or two shots; 5 received placebo; per-sample allocation not given. Samples came from day 63 after the first vaccine or placebo injection. Profiled with immunoSEQ multiplex PCR; TCRdb holds only in-frame clones, not every one. This table holds about 680,000 clones, around 89% found once. The sample here was peripheral blood, taken in a trial of Ad26.COV2.S vaccine versus placebo. These receptors all come from a person between 18 and 65 years old who received the Ad26.COV2.S COVID-19 vaccine or a placebo.

The gene calls are TRBV7-8 and TRBJ2-7; 9 positions match TRBD1. Germline CDR1 is SGHVS and CDR2 is FQNEAQ. The CDR3 has 15 residues. The trim removed 5 bases at V and 2 bases at J, leaving 7 bases unmatched. In DNA form, the CDR3 reads TGTGCCAGCAGCCTGAGACAGGGGGGACCCTACGAGCAGTACTTC. Translating gives CASSLRQGGPYEQYF. Using reference TRBV7-8 and TRBJ2-7 for the parts outside the CDR3, the full variable domain is GAGVSQSPRYKVAKRGQDVALRCDPISGHVSLFWYQQALGQGPEFLTYFQNEAQLDKSGLPSDRFFAERPEGSVSTLKIQRTQQEDSAVYLCASSLRQGGPYEQYFGPGTRLTVT.

The V call is TRBV7-9, the J call TRBJ1-1; D not certain. The germline V gene encodes CDR1 SEHNR and CDR2 FQNEAQ (reference sequence). The ends were cut back, 3 bases at V and 1 base at J, with 6 bases in the middle. The CDR3 contains 13 residues. CDR3 residues: CASSFQTNTEAFF. The CDR3 nucleotides are TGTGCCAGCAGCTTCCAGACGAACACTGAAGCTTTCTTT.

The chain combines TRBV19 with TRBJ1-1; the match to TRBD1 covers 7 bases. Germline V gene data show CDR1 as LNHDA and CDR2 as SQIVND (reference sequence). The length of the CDR3 is 15 residues. Trimming at V came to 5 bases and at J to 1 base, leaving 7 bases not matched to a gene. The CDR3: CASSVRQGRNTEAFF. The DNA of the CDR3 is TGTGCCAGTAGTGTTCGACAGGGCAGGAACACTGAAGCTTTCTTT.

This chain uses TRBV6-6 with TRBJ2-1; D possibly corresponds to TRBD2 (6 bases). The CDR3 length is 16 residues. The germline V gene encodes CDR1 MNHNY and CDR2 SVGAGI (reference sequence). The V end was cut by 6 bases, the J end by 7 bases, with 22 bases between. This CDR3 is CASSPGGSAMGNEQFF. The CDR3 nucleotides read TGTGCCAGCAGCCCCGGGGGTAGCGCGATGGGGAATGAGCAGTTCTTC.

This chain connects TRBV11-2 to TRBJ2-5; tentative D call: TRBD2 (5 bases). Germline assignment: CDR1 SGHAT and CDR2 FQNNGV. Trimming took 0 bases from V and 9 from J, leaving 20 bases between them. The CDR3 consists of 16 residues. The CDR3 here is CASSLDLVGSGGPQYF. CDR3 nucleotide sequence: TGTGCCAGCAGCTTAGATCTGGTCGGGTCGGGCGGGCCCCAGTACTTC.

The V gene is TRBV6-5, the J gene TRBJ2-7; 7 positions match TRBD2. V lost 6 bases, J lost 4 bases, and 6 bases stayed unmatched. The CDR3 sequence is 13 residues long. The germline V gene has CDR1 MNHEY and CDR2 SVGAGI. The CDR3 is CASRGSGTYEQYF. The CDR3 coding sequence is TGTGCCAGCAGGGGCAGCGGGACTTACGAGCAGTACTTC.

The genes are TRBV9 and TRBJ1-2; D not resolved. In germline, CDR1 is SGDLS, CDR2 YYNGEE. The germline V and J ends were trimmed by 0 bases and 4 bases, with 10 bases remaining between them. This CDR3 contains 14 residues. The CDR3 loop reads CASSVGGIAYGYTF. The CDR3 nucleotides are TGTGCCAGCAGCGTAGGGGGAATCGCCTATGGCTACACCTTC.

The J gene is TRBJ2-1, the V gene TRBV30; 8 positions agree with TRBD2. Germline trimming cut 1 base from V and 2 bases from J; bases unmatched to any gene: 1. Germline values: CDR1 GTSNPN, CDR2 SVGIG (reference sequence). This CDR3 contains 14 residues. CDR3 nucleotide sequence: TGTGCCTGGAGTGAACTAGCGGCCTACAATGAGCAGTTCTTC. This sequence encodes CAWSELAAYNEQFF.

For the CDR3, the DNA is TGTGCCTGGTCGGCCATATACGGGGCTAGCACAGATACGCAGTATTTT. Its translation is CAWSAIYGASTDTQYF. This chain joins TRBV30 and TRBJ2-3; the D gene could be TRBD1 or TRBD2 (5 bases each). Germline V gene sequence: CDR1 GTSNPN, CDR2 SVGIG (reference sequence). CDR3 length equals 16 residues. V shed 5 bases and J shed 0 bases, with 18 bases lying between them.

The chain carries TRBV4-3 and TRBJ1-1; 8 bases are a match to TRBD1. Trimming took 2 bases from V and 5 from J; bases not matched to a gene: 4. The length of the CDR3 is 14 residues. Germline CDR1 is LGHNA and CDR2 is YSLEER. CDR3 amino acids: CASSQRQGRTEAFF. Here the CDR3 DNA reads TGCGCCAGCAGCCAAAGACAGGGGAGGACTGAAGCTTTCTTT.

With regard to this clone: The sample has other DNA sequences that encode this CDR3 too. The CDR3 region is CASSPPGETQYF. For the CDR3, the DNA is TGTGCCAGCAGCCCACCTGGGGAGACCCAGTACTTC. The chain employs TRBV12-3 or TRBV12-4 and TRBJ2-5; D not resolved. The germline V and J ends were trimmed by 6 bases and 5 bases, with 10 bases remaining between them. The CDR3 has 12 amino acids.

The V gene is TRBV25-1, the J gene TRBJ2-2; D is undetermined. The CDR3 extends over 15 amino acids. Per germline, CDR1 MGHDK and CDR2 SYGVNS. The V and J ends lost 1 base and 4 bases respectively, with 10 bases between them. CDR3 in amino acids: CASSESLRTTGELFF. The CDR3 nucleotides read TGTGCCAGCAGTGAATCGTTGCGGACCACCGGGGAGCTGTTTTTT.

CDR3 nucleotide sequence: TGTGCCAGCAGGAGTAACAGGGCTAGCACAGATACGCAGTATTTT. This gives the protein CASRSNRASTDTQYF. The chain has TRBV3-1 (or the pseudogene TRBV3-2) and TRBJ2-3, with D possibly being TRBD1 (6 bases). Between the trimmed V and J ends, which lost 6 bases and 0 bases, there was a span of 13 bases. Germline V gene data show CDR1 as LGHDT and CDR2 as YNNKEL (reference sequence). The CDR3 has 15 amino acids.

The rearrangement uses TRBV6-4 and TRBJ2-7, with 9 bases aligning to TRBD2. The CDR3 is 17 residues long. Germline CDR1 is MRHNA and CDR2 is SNTAGT. The V segment lost 0 bases and the J segment 2 bases; nucleotides outside the gene matches: 8. The CDR3 loop reads CASSDSPGQREAYEQYF. The CDR3 DNA is TGTGCCAGCAGTGACTCACCAGGACAGCGGGAGGCCTACGAGCAGTACTTC.

This chain connects TRBV7-2 to TRBJ2-7; TRBD2 matches at 8 bases. This CDR3 is built from 16 residues. Germline CDR1 and CDR2: SGHTA and FQGNSA. Trimming took 7 bases from V and 0 from J; bases not matched to a gene: 11. The CDR3 DNA follows: TGTGCCAGCACCCTCGGCGGGGGGACCAGCTCCTACGAGCAGTACTTC. This sequence encodes CASTLGGGTSSYEQYF.

The chain employs TRBV30 and TRBJ1-6, with TRBD1 matching over 10 bases. CDR3 length: 15 amino acids. Germline assignment: CDR1 GTSNPN and CDR2 SVGIG (reference sequence). J lost 1 base, V lost 8 bases, and 5 bases had no gene match. Here the CDR3 DNA reads TGTGCCAGCAGACAGGGGGCATCCTATAATTCACCCCTCCACTTT. Protein sequence: CASRQGASYNSPLHF.

The V gene is TRBV4-2, the J gene TRBJ1-4; 7 bases align to TRBD1. V was pared by 3 bases and J by 3 bases, with 4 bases of the junction left unmatched. The CDR3 spans 15 residues. Germline CDR1 reads LGHNA; CDR2 reads YNFKEQ. In DNA form, the CDR3 reads TGTGCCAGCAGCCAGGGACAGTTGGCTAATGAAAAACTGTTTTTT. This encodes CASSQGQLANEKLFF.

The gene calls are TRBV27 and TRBJ2-7; TRBD2 aligns across 9 bases. Germline V CDR1 and CDR2: MNHEY, SMNVEV (reference sequence). This CDR3 has 16 amino acids. V lost 4 bases, J lost 3 bases, and 10 bases stayed unmatched. The chain's CDR3 is CASSSQPGLAVYEQYF. The CDR3 coding sequence is TGTGCCAGCAGTTCACAACCGGGACTAGCAGTCTACGAGCAGTACTTC.

The V gene is TRBV2, the J gene TRBJ2-1; D possibly uses TRBD1 or TRBD2 (6 bases each). The CDR3 length is 14 residues. The germline CDR1 and CDR2 sequences are SNHLY and FYNNEI. V was cut by 7 bases and J by 9 bases, with 19 bases left in between. Here the CDR3 reads CASNPGAPSGEQFF. Written as DNA, the CDR3 is TGTGCCAGCAACCCGGGGGCCCCCTCCGGTGAGCAGTTCTTC.

The chain employs TRBV5-8 and TRBJ1-3; D not resolved. The CDR3 is made up of 16 amino acids. The V gene lost 2 bases and the J gene lost 0 bases, with 12 bases spanning the gap. Germline lookup yields CDR1 SGHTS and CDR2 YDEGEE. Here the CDR3 DNA reads TGTGCCAGCAGCTTAGGAGTCAGCAACTCTGGAAACACCATATATTTT. Amino acid sequence: CASSLGVSNSGNTIYF.

This clone occurred a few times. The chain uses TRBV11-2 and TRBJ2-3; TRBD1 matches 7 bases. This CDR3 comprises 13 residues. The junction had 0 bases not matched to a gene; V was cut back by 6 bases and J by 0 bases. Germline CDR1 is SGHAT and CDR2 is FQNNGV. DNA of the CDR3: TGTGCCAGCAGGGGACAGAGCACAGATACGCAGTATTTT. Protein sequence: CASRGQSTDTQYF.

The gene calls are TRBV10-3 and TRBJ2-1; 7 bases fit TRBD2. This CDR3 is 14 amino acids long. CDR1 and CDR2 (germline): ENHRY, SYGVKD. Trimming removed 4 bases from V and 0 bases from J; junction bases left unmatched: 0. The CDR3 loop is CAISAGGSYNEQFF. The CDR3 DNA follows: TGTGCCATCAGTGCGGGGGGCTCCTACAATGAGCAGTTCTTC.

The count of this clone is one. CDR3 residues: CASSHGARTDTQYF. The CDR3 region has the DNA TGTGCCAGCAGCCACGGGGCACGAACAGATACGCAGTATTTT. This chain uses TRBV3-1 (or the pseudogene TRBV3-2) with TRBJ2-3; TRBD1 or TRBD2 may be the D gene (5 bases each). Germline V gene data show CDR1 as LGHDT and CDR2 as YNNKEL (reference sequence). The CDR3 contains 14 residues. The V and J ends lost 3 bases and 3 bases respectively, with 10 bases between them.

This chain links TRBV5-6 with TRBJ2-5; 8 bases map to TRBD1. There are 16 residues in the CDR3. Germline loops: CDR1 SGHDT, CDR2 YYEEEE. Germline trimming cut 2 bases from V and 4 bases from J; bases unmatched to any gene: 10. DNA of the CDR3: TGTGCCAGCAGCTTCGGACAGGGTTGGTTTGGAGAGACCCAGTACTTC. Protein product: CASSFGQGWFGETQYF.

The V call is TRBV5-1, the J call TRBJ2-2, with a possible D match to TRBD2 (5 bases). The V end was cut by 1 base, the J end by 5 bases, with 12 bases between. Germline values: CDR1 SGHRS, CDR2 YFSETQ. This CDR3 comprises 15 residues. The CDR3 spells CASSLREGRTGELFF. DNA for the CDR3: TGCGCCAGCAGCTTGAGAGAGGGCCGGACCGGGGAGCTGTTTTTT.